The clone carrying this TCR beta chain was seen a single time. The antigen is not known. 60 Vbeta and 13 Jbeta primers were used in PCR. Original data processing: Later, an analysis found around 77 million unique TCR beta chains, and approximately 10 million of these were shared. Profiling relied on immunoSEQ multiplex PCR, and the TCRdb table lists in-frame clones only, not all of them. That table furnishes V, J and clone size, whereas the DNA furnished D and trimming. The sample yields fewer than 100,000 clones, approximately 80% seen once. This sample was taken from a study of cytomegalovirus exposure and HLA in healthy donors. Overall study results and limits: Later work found that TCR association rates differed between HLA loci; DRB1 had the most and HLA-C the fewest.

With 6 bases clipped from V and 11 bases from J, the junction kept 8 bases outside the gene matches. CDR1 is MNHEY and CDR2 is SVGAGI in the germline V gene. There are 13 residues in the CDR3. This receptor was obtained from a woman aged 55-70 years in good health and CMV-seronegative. The chain links TRBV6-5 to TRBJ1-5; 9 positions agree with TRBD1. Sequenced: PBMCs. The chain's CDR3 is CASSRTGDGTQHF. The CDR3 nucleotides are TGTGCCAGCAGCCGGACAGGGGACGGCACCCAGCATTTT.